This record looks at one T cell receptor (beta chain) sequence and its context. What antigen it recognizes has not been identified. Per-base qualities were not stored, and no clone one base away is much larger. This entry comes from a study of blood T cell repertoires in COVID-19 (dated by TCRdb to the early 2020s). Regarding the study in general: The collaborator samples originated in the United States, Italy and Spain and spanned the acute and convalescent phases of COVID-19. Samples came from the ongoing ImmuneRACE study (first 160 participants) plus 1,254 subjects from 6 global collaborators. Subjects who had been exposed to COVID-19, were actively infected with it, or had recovered from it provided the deeply sampled blood TCRbeta repertoires that made up the dataset. The material from the prospective study consisted of cDNA or gDNA derived from T cells, B-cell-depleted T cells, or PBMCs. HLA class I and class II types, where available, came from metadata supplied by the sample provider rather than from assay-based typing. Sample metadata almost always included a de-identified subject ID, COVID-19 status, age in years and sex. The repertoires were released in a freely available public database intended as a resource for research on the immune response to SARS-CoV-2.

The CDR3 starts with the cysteine, ends with the phenylalanine, and has 13 residues. The CDR3 DNA has 39 bases and is translated from base 1. Based on the germline V gene, the CDR1 and CDR2 sequences are ENHRY and SYGVKD. Trimming at the junction amounts to 2 bases on V and 6 bases on J, and the germline ends lie 9 bases apart. Each collaborating institution followed its own protocols to collect whole blood in K2EDTA tubes. For TCRbeta analysis, collaborators shipped samples as frozen whole blood, isolated PBMCs, or DNA extracted from either of those sample types. The paper as a whole reports these results and caveats: The quantity of clinical and demographic metadata differed by source and by participant and was supplied without curation.

TCRbeta CDR3 regions were amplified from genomic DNA using the immunoSEQ Assay, a bias-controlled multiplex PCR. The original methods were these. Within the assay, amplification of reference gene primers was used to estimate how many nucleated cells each sample contained. To quantify the absolute abundance of each unique TCRbeta CDR3 rearrangement, sequence reads were collapsed and filtered. For each sample, productive Simpson clonality was calculated by taking the square root of Simpson's diversity index across productive rearrangements. TCRdb provides this immuneACCESS table in a form limited to in-frame rearrangements. Some clones are lacking; in checked studies, under half of them reflect an unresolved V gene, and why the rest are absent is not known. V and J calls plus clone size are reproduced from that table; the DNA served to infer D and trimming. A total of about 220,000 clones appear in this sample, 80% to 85% of them only once. The ten largest clones add up to approximately 5% of the sample.

Sequencing was done on a sample of peripheral blood. Recombination linked TRBV10-3 to TRBJ2-3, with the D gene uncertain. The origin of this receptor is a human donor in a cohort sampled during active COVID-19. In nucleotides, the sequence is TGTGCCATCAGTGAGGCTATGCGGGATACGCAGTATTTT. The translation is CAISEAMRDTQYF.